This T cell receptor beta chain was recovered during a study of cytomegalovirus exposure and HLA in healthy donors. The V end lost 7 bases, the J end lost 5 bases, and 15 bases lay between the germline ends. Germline V lookup: CDR1 MNHEY, CDR2 SMNVEV (reference sequence). The length of the CDR3 is 14 residues. This PCR relied on a set of 60 Vbeta primers and 13 Jbeta primers. Method: immunoSEQ multiplex PCR; TCRdb's copy keeps in-frame clones and lacks some. The sample contains under 150,000 clones, around four fifths of which appear only once. What was sequenced was PBMCs. The rearrangement joins TRBV27 to TRBJ2-1; the D is unclear. The sequence came from a woman between 45 and 60 years old in good health and CMV-seropositive. The CDR3 spells CASMWSPINNEQFF. The CDR3 nucleotides are TGTGCCAGCATGTGGAGCCCGATTAACAATGAGCAGTTCTTC.